This TCR beta chain was documented in a study of T cell responses to AZD1222 COVID-19 vaccine. Study background: Recipients boosted at about 4 weeks or about 12 weeks are pooled.

The protocol was immunoSEQ multiplex PCR, while the TCRdb copy is restricted to in-frame clones and leaves out a portion. The sample has just over 80,000 clones; 70% to 90% are singletons. The study, taken as a whole, reports: The study sampled repertoires only after the peak T cell response. Regions left unmutated in variants are reportedly the target of nearly half of spike-specific TCRs.

The CDR3 is 12 residues long. The germline V gene encodes CDR1 SEHNR and CDR2 FQNEAQ (reference sequence). V lost 5 bases to trimming and J lost 7 bases; unmatched junction nucleotides: 4. About this clone itself: The antigen is not known.

This TCR was recovered from an adult in good health. The chain uses TRBV7-9 and TRBJ1-1, with 7 nucleotides matching TRBD1. This material consisted of peripheral blood, taken on day 0 of AZD1222 vaccination. CDR3 in amino acids: CASSPDRLEAFF. CDR3 coding DNA: TGTGCCAGCAGCCCGGACAGGCTTGAAGCTTTCTTT.